A few counts support the clone carrying this TCR beta chain. Its antigen is currently unknown. Uncontrolled infection, other autoimmune disease, pregnancy or lactation led to exclusion. This sample stems from a study of T cells in Graves' hyperthyroidism and ophthalmopathy. The study, taken as a whole, reports: Model output signaled ophthalmopathy a median around 6.9 months ahead of onset. Most clonotypes expanded in thyroid above 0.001 were likewise present in blood.

Template material for amplifying TCR beta CDR3 regions consisted of RNA transcripts. First-round RT-PCR of the TCR CDR3 relied on the HTBI primer set. TCRdb ran MiXCR on the multiplex PCR reads and lists one entry per CDR3 protein. The data hold 300,000 to 450,000 distinct CDR3 sequences, with roughly 15% observed a single time. V dropped 4 bases and J dropped 4; count of bases not matched to a gene: 5. Germline assignment: CDR1 LGHDT and CDR2 YNNKEL (reference sequence). This CDR3 is 16 amino acids long. Specimen: blood. This TCR came from a woman younger than 45 with Graves' ophthalmopathy. The chain recombines TRBV3-1 with TRBJ1-3; 12 bases are a match to TRBD1. The CDR3 loop is CASSPGQGARGNTIYF. The CDR3 DNA is TGTGCCAGCAGCCCGGGACAGGGGGCGCGCGGAAACACCATATATTTT.